The next 9 T cell receptor beta chains were all read from a single sample in a study of blood T cell repertoires in COVID-19. Some clones are missing from TCRdb's copy, which holds only in-frame ones; the method was immunoSEQ multiplex PCR. This sample has around 140,000 clones, with 70% to 90% found just once. The sequenced sample was peripheral blood. These receptors were collected from a human donor with acute or convalescent COVID-19. The donor label of this sample is uncertain.

This chain joins TRBV7-9 and TRBJ1-2, with D maybe TRBD1 (5 bases). V was trimmed by 1 base and J by 4 bases, leaving 13 bases between them. The CDR3 totals 15 residues. Germline V gene lookup returns CDR1 SEHNR and CDR2 FQNEAQ (reference sequence). The chain's CDR3 is CASSLGQSKGYGYTF. DNA of the CDR3: TGTGCCAGCAGCTTAGGACAGTCAAAAGGCTATGGCTACACCTTC.

This chain uses TRBV19 with TRBJ2-7; 8 nucleotides align to TRBD1. This CDR3 spans 12 amino acids. Germline values: CDR1 LNHDA, CDR2 SQIVND (reference sequence). V lost 8 bases to trimming and J lost 3 bases; unmatched junction nucleotides: 3. CDR3 sequence: CASGDRGYEQYF. In DNA form, the CDR3 reads TGTGCCAGTGGTGACAGGGGCTACGAGCAGTACTTC. Looking up the rest from reference TRBV19 and TRBJ2-7 gives the full variable domain: DGGITQSPKYLFRKEGQNVTLSCEQNLNHDAMYWYRQDPGQGLRLIYYSQIVNDFQKGDIAEGYSVSREKKESFPLTVTSAQKNPTAFYLCASGDRGYEQYFGPGTRLTVT.

The chain employs TRBV30 and TRBJ1-5; D may be TRBD1 (5 bases). Germline CDR1 and CDR2: GTSNPN and SVGIG (reference sequence). V lost 0 bases and J 4 bases, leaving 10 bases between the germline ends. The CDR3 spans 14 residues. CDR3 amino acids: CAWSVRGANQPQHF. The CDR3 nucleotides read TGTGCCTGGAGTGTACGTGGGGCTAATCAGCCCCAGCATTTT.

The CDR3 region is CATGRDYDNEQFF. Here the CDR3 DNA reads TGTGCCACCGGGAGGGACTATGACAATGAGCAGTTCTTC. The V gene is TRBV24-1, the J gene TRBJ2-1; 7 bases are a match to TRBD2. This CDR3 has 13 residues. Germline lookup yields CDR1 KGHDR and CDR2 SFDVKD. V lost 9 bases to trimming and J lost 5 bases; unmatched junction nucleotides: 6.

V usage is TRBV4-3 and J usage is TRBJ1-1, with D possibly matching TRBD1 (5 bases). With 3 bases removed from V and 0 bases from J, the gap between germline ends came to 11 bases. The CDR3 length is 15 residues. Germline CDR1 LGHNA, CDR2 YSLEER. For the CDR3, the DNA is TGCGCCAGCAGCCATGCAGGGCGACTGAACACTGAAGCTTTCTTT. The encoded protein is CASSHAGRLNTEAFF.

V gene TRBV19 combines with J gene TRBJ1-4, with D maybe TRBD1 (5 bases). Germline CDR1 reads LNHDA; CDR2 reads SQIVND (reference sequence). V was cut by 8 bases and J by 2 bases, with 9 bases left in between. The CDR3 consists of 13 residues. CDR3 region: CASGGDTNEKLFF. The CDR3, as DNA: TGTGCCAGTGGGGGGGATACTAATGAAAAACTGTTTTTT.

The chain is built from TRBV24-1 and TRBJ1-2; TRBD1 is a possible D gene (5 bases). The ends were cut back, 5 bases at V and 5 bases at J, with 8 bases in the middle. The CDR3 totals 12 residues. Germline-derived CDR1 and CDR2 are KGHDR and SFDVKD. The CDR3 region is CATSAQEYGYTF. In DNA, the CDR3 is TGTGCCACCAGTGCACAGGAATATGGCTACACCTTC.

The rearrangement uses TRBV29-1 and TRBJ2-3, with 9 nucleotides matching TRBD1. V was pared by 8 bases and J by 3 bases, with 15 bases of the junction left unmatched. The germline V gene has CDR1 SQVTM and CDR2 ANQGSEA. The CDR3 spans 16 residues. The CDR3 bases are TGCAGCCTAACGGACGACAGGGGGGATCTTACAGATACGCAGTATTTT. Translation gives CSLTDDRGDLTDTQYF.

This rearrangement joins TRBV6-5 to TRBJ1-5; D ambiguous. The CDR3 totals 13 residues. Trimming took 8 bases from V and 0 from J, leaving 8 bases between them. CDR1 is MNHEY and CDR2 is SVGAGI in the germline V gene. This CDR3 reads CASRLYSNQPQHF. In DNA, the CDR3 is TGTGCCAGCCGCCTCTATAGCAATCAGCCCCAGCATTTT.